Sequencing of this T cell receptor (beta chain) was carried out in a study of cytomegalovirus exposure and HLA in healthy donors. Study-wide results and limits: Confirmation was obtained in vitro that a few CMV-associated chains are specific for CMV antigens.

For this clone: The target antigen is unknown.

Clones were sequenced by immunoSEQ multiplex PCR, and TCRdb holds only the in-frame ones, with some missing. The sample gives 100,000 or so clones, roughly 94% of which show up once; 0.89% is in the top ten. The study drew the donors from its 120-subject validation cohort, separate from the roughly 700-subject first cohort. The CDR3 is 16 amino acids. The chain recombines TRBV21-1 with TRBJ2-7; the table names TRBD1, a call not compared with the DNA. TRBV21-1 is shown as a pseudogene. The sample was PBMCs. The clonotype was recovered from a woman aged 18-29 years in good health and CMV-seronegative. The CDR3 bases are TGTGCCAGCAGAGGAGGGGAAGACCACAGGGGGCTTGAGCAGTACTTC. Translating it yields CASRGGEDHRGLEQYF.